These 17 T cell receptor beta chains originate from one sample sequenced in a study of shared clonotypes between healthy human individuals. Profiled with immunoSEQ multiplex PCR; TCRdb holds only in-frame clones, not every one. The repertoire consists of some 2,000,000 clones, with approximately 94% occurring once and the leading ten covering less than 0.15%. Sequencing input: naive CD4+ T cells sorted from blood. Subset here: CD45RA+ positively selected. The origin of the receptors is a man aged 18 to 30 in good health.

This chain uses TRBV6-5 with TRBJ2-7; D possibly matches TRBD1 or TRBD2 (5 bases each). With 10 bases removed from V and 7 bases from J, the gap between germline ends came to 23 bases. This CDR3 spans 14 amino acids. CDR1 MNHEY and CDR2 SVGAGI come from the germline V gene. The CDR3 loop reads CATSPRDAGGEQYF. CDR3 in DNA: TGTGCCACCTCCCCCCGGGACGCCGGAGGAGAGCAGTACTTC.

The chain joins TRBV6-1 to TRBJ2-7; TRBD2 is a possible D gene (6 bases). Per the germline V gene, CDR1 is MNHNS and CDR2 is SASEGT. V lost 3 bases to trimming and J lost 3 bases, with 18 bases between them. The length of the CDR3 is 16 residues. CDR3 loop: CASSDPPGRGGYEQYF. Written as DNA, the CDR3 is TGTGCCAGCAGTGACCCACCGGGACGGGGAGGCTACGAGCAGTACTTC.

This chain's CDR3 is CASSLVASGGTDTQYF. DNA of the CDR3: TGTGCCAGCAGCTTAGTGGCTAGCGGGGGCACAGATACGCAGTATTTT. The chain links TRBV7-9 to TRBJ2-3; the match to TRBD2 covers 9 bases. The V segment lost 1 base and the J segment 1 base; nucleotides outside the gene matches: 3. CDR1 SEHNR and CDR2 FQNEAQ come from the germline V gene (reference sequence). This CDR3 region has 16 residues.

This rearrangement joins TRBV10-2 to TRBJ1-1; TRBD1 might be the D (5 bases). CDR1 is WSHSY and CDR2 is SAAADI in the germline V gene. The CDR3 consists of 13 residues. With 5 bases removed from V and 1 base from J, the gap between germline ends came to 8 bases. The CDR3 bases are TGCGCCAGCAGTACCACAGGGAACACTGAAGCTTTCTTT. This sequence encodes CASSTTGNTEAFF.

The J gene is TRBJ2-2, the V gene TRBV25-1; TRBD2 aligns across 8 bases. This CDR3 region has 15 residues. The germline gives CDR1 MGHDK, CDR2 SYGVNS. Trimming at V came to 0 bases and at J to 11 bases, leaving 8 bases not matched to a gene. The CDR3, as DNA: TGTGCCAGCAGTGAATATGGAGCGGGAGCGGTAGAGCTGTTTTTT. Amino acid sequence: CASSEYGAGAVELFF.

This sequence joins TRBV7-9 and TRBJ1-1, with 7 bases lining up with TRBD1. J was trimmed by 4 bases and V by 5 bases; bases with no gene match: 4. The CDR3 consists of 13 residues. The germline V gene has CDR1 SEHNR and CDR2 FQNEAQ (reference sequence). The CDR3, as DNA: TGTGCCAGCAGCGCAGGGACAGTCACTGAAGCTTTCTTT. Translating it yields CASSAGTVTEAFF.

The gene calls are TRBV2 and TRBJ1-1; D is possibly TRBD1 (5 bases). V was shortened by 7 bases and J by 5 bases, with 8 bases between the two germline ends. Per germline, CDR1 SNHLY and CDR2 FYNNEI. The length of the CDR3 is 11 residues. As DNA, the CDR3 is TGTGCCAGCATCAGGGTGACTGAAGCTTTCTTT. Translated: CASIRVTEAFF.

This CDR3 is CASSQPGTGYGYTF. CDR3 in DNA: TGTGCCAGCAGTCAGCCTGGGACAGGCTATGGCTACACCTTC. The chain is built from TRBV6-5 and TRBJ1-2; TRBD1 matches at 8 bases. This CDR3 spans 14 amino acids. V trimming: 5 bases; J trimming: 4 bases; junction bases outside the gene matches: 6. The germline CDR1 and CDR2 sequences are MNHEY and SVGAGI.

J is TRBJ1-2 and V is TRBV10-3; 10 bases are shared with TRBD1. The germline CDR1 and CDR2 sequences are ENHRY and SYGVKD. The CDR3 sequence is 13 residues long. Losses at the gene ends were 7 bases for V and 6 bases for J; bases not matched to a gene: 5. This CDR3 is CAITEDRGNGYTF. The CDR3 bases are TGTGCCATCACCGAGGACAGGGGGAATGGCTACACCTTC.

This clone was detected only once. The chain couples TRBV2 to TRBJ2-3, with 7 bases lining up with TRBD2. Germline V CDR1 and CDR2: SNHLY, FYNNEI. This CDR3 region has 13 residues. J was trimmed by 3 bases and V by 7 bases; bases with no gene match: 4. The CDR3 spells CASIRGGTDTQYF. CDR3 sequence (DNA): TGTGCCAGCATCCGGGGAGGGACAGATACGCAGTATTTT.

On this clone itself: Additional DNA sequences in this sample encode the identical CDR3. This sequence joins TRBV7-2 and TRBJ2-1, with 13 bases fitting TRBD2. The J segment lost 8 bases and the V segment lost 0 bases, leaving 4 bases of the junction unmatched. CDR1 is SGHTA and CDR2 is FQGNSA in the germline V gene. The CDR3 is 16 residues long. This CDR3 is CASSLAGLAGVHEQFF. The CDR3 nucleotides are TGTGCCAGCAGCTTAGCCGGACTAGCGGGAGTCCATGAGCAGTTCTTC.

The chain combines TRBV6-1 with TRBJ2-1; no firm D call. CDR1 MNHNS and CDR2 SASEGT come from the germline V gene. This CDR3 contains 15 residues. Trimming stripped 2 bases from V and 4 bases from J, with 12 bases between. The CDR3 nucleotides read TGTGCCAGCAGTGAAACAAGACTCGTATACAATGAGCAGTTCTTC. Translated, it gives CASSETRLVYNEQFF.

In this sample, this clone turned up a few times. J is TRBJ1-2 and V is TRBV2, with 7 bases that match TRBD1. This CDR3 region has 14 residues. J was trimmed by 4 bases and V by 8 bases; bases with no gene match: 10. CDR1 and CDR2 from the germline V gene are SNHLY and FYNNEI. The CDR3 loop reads CASEEQGTAYGYTF. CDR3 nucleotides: TGTGCCAGCGAAGAGCAGGGGACAGCCTATGGCTACACCTTC.

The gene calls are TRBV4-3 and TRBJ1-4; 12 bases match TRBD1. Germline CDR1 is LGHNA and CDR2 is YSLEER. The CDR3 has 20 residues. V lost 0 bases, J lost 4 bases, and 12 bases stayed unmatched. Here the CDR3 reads CASSQDIMGQGAIGNEKLFF. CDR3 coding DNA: TGCGCCAGCAGCCAAGATATAATGGGACAGGGGGCAATAGGTAATGAAAAACTGTTTTTT.

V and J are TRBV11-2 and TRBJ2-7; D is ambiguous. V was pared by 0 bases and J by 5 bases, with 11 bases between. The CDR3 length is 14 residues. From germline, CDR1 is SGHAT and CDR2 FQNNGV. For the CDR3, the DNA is TGTGCCAGCAGCTTAGAGGCCAGACCCCACGAGCAGTACTTC. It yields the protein CASSLEARPHEQYF.

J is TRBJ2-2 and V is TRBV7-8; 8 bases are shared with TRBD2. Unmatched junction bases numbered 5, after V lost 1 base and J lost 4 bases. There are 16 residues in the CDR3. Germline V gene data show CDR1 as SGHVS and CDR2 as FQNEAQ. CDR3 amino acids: CASSLEAGVSTGELFF. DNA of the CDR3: TGTGCCAGCAGCTTAGAAGCGGGGGTTTCCACCGGGGAGCTGTTTTTT.

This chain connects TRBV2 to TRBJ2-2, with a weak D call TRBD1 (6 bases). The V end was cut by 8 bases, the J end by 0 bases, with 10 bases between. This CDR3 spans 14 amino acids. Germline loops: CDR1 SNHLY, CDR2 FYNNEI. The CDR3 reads CASGQYSNTGELFF. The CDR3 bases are TGTGCCAGCGGACAGTACTCGAACACCGGGGAGCTGTTTTTT.